The present entry profiles one TCR beta chain with its context. This clonotype was counted at least ten times. Its antigen has not been determined. The sample holds no much larger clone one base away, and base qualities are not on file. The entry originates in a study of T-cell reconstitution after alpha-beta-depleted transplantation in children (dated by TCRdb to the mid-2010s). Study-level background: Using TCR repertoire profiling, the study followed T-cell immune reconstitution in a quantitative way in children after TCRalphabeta/CD19-depleted allogeneic hematopoietic cell transplantation.

The receptor library was made with PCR. The sequencer listed for this sample is Illumina HiSeq 2500. TCR library preparation used molecular barcoding, with unique molecular identifiers applied to normalize quantification of the TCRbeta repertoire. The raw public data were reprocessed by TCRdb itself: fastp quality trimming at Q25, MiXCR clonotype calling, in-frame beta chains only. CDR3 protein duplicates are merged, each entry listing the most common genes and DNA. The sample table shows 640,000 or so distinct CDR3 sequences, and 16% are seen once. The leading ten clones occupy approximately 1% of the sample. From the cysteine up to the phenylalanine, the CDR3 has a length of 16 residues. CDR3 DNA only is kept here, 48 bases in frame from base 1. Via the germline V gene (reference sequence), CDR1 is DFQATT and CDR2 SNEGSKA. V lost 0 bases and J lost 5 bases, and the count of bases not matched to a germline gene is 12.

The chain is made from TRBV20-1 and TRBJ2-5; 7 central nucleotides agree with TRBD1. The clonotype was recovered from a human donor who donated a stem cell graft to a child with acute myeloid leukemia. The sequenced sample was PBMCs from the stem cell graft donor, obtained from the stem cell graft. The CDR3 in this case is CSARDWDSPPGETQYF. The DNA sequence is given as TGCAGTGCTAGAGATTGGGACAGCCCTCCCGGGGAGACCCAGTACTTC.